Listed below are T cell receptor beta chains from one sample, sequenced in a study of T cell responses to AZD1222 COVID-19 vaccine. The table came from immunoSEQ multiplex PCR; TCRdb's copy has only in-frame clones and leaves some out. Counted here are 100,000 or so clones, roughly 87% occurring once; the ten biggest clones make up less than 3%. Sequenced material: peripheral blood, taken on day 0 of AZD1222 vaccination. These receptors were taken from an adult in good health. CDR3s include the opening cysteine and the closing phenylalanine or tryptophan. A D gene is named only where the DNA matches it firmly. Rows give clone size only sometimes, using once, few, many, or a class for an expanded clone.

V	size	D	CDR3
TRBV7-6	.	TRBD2	CASSRTSGGSYEQYF
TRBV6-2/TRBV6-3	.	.	CASSYSFLWGRRDDTEAFF
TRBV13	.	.	CASSLDARLASSTDTQYF
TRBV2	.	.	CASSEARNLGPQHF
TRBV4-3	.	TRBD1	CASSQGSGQGNEKLFF
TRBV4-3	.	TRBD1	CASSPRDRAGDTQYF
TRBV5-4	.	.	CASSPPSSYEQYF
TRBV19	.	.	CASTRDGWNEQFF
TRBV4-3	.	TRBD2	CASSHLAGVTSSYNEQFF
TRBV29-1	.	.	CSVVKSLDPMNTEAFF
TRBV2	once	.	CASSDRGATYEQYF
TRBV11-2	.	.	CASSLGTGTYEQYF
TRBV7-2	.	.	CASSLGRIQPQHF
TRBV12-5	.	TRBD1	CASGFFGGQTLRDTEAFF
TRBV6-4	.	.	CASSEGTNEKLFF
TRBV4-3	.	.	CASSQDRAVSSYEQYF
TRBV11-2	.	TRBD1	CASSSQGGEQYF
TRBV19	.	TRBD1	CASRTGQGDSPLHF
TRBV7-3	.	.	CASSPAGGRNEQFF
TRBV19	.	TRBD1	CASSIGQGQGDGYTF
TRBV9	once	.	CASSLTGSGNTIYF
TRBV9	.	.	CASTRTGELFF
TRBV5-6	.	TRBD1	CASSLRGRSGNTIYF
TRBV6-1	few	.	CASSASRGRAGNTIYF
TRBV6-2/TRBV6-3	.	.	CASSPGWGLDTGELFF
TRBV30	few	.	CAWSTGDSSTTFF
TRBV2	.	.	CASRGRGGQPQHF
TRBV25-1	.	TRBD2	CASSEYVGTSGEQFF
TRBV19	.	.	CASSMVGANTGELFF
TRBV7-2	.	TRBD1	CASSPPTGGSGANVLTF
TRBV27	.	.	CASSDWSEAFF
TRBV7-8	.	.	CASSLARADTYGYTF
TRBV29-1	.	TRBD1	CSASTGGLDTQYF
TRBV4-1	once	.	CASSQEKGANQPQHF
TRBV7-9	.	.	CASSLRGNQPQHF
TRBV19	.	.	CASSMEGYSNQPQHF
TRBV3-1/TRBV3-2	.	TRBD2	CASSQAGRANTGELFF
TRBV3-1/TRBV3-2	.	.	CASITSTGELFF
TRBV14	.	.	CASSPTLTTEAFF
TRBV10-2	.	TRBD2	CASLRTSGVSYNEQFF
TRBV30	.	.	CAWSGENYGYTF
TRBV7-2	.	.	CASSLTPDQPQHF
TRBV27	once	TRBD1	CASSLLGTENEKLFF
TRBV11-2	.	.	CASSKPGPGLEQYF
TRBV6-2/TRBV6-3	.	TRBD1	CASSYSSPGQGFYGYTF
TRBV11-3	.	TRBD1	CASSLGRGISYNEQFF